The rows below give T cell receptor beta chains drawn from one sample of a study of T cells in Graves' hyperthyroidism and ophthalmopathy. TCRdb used MiXCR to reprocess the multiplex PCR reads, holding one entry per CDR3 protein. In the table there are under 550,000 distinct CDR3 sequences, around 13% of which are singletons. Sequenced input: blood. These receptors were taken from a woman between 18 and 29 years old with Graves' hyperthyroidism. The CDR3 runs from the conserved cysteine through the conserved F or W. A D gene is named only where the DNA matches it firmly. Only some rows state a clone size, as once, few, many or a class for expanded clones.

D gene: TRBD2; J gene: TRBJ2-1; V gene: TRBV7-8; clone size: many; CDR3 protein: CASSFTLTSGRGNEQFF; CDR3 DNA: TGTGCCAGCAGCTTCACACTTACTAGCGGGAGGGGAAATGAGCAGTTCTTC
D gene: -; J gene: TRBJ2-1; V gene: TRBV4-1; clone size: -; CDR3 protein: CASSQSRGRNEQFF; CDR3 DNA: TGCGCCAGCAGCCAGAGTCGAGGTAGGAATGAGCAGTTCTTC
D gene: TRBD1; J gene: TRBJ1-4; V gene: TRBV9; clone size: few; CDR3 protein: CASSVAQGGGNEKLFF; CDR3 DNA: TGTGCCAGCAGCGTAGCTCAAGGGGGCGGTAATGAAAAACTGTTTTTT
D gene: -; J gene: TRBJ2-1; V gene: TRBV2; clone size: many; CDR3 protein: CASSDLAYNEQFF; CDR3 DNA: TGTGCCAGCAGCGACTTAGCCTACAATGAGCAGTTCTTC
D gene: TRBD1; J gene: TRBJ2-1; V gene: TRBV7-9; clone size: many; CDR3 protein: CASSGGVYNEQFF; CDR3 DNA: TGTGCCAGTTCAGGGGGCGTATACAATGAGCAGTTCTTC
D gene: -; J gene: TRBJ1-2; V gene: TRBV5-6; clone size: many; CDR3 protein: CASSLSQAYGYTF; CDR3 DNA: TGTGCCAGCAGTTTATCCCAGGCCTATGGCTACACCTTC
D gene: -; J gene: TRBJ2-1; V gene: TRBV6-1; clone size: once; CDR3 protein: CASSKDSEYNEQFF; CDR3 DNA: TGTGCCAGCAGTAAGGACAGTGAATACAATGAGCAGTTCTTC
D gene: TRBD2; J gene: TRBJ2-4; V gene: TRBV28; clone size: many; CDR3 protein: CASSQGLAGAKYF; CDR3 DNA: TGTGCCAGCAGTCAGGGACTAGCGGGAGCTAAGTACTTC
D gene: TRBD1; J gene: TRBJ1-2; V gene: TRBV28; clone size: many; CDR3 protein: CASRDHRGWDTF; CDR3 DNA: TGTGCCAGCAGGGACCACAGGGGCTGGGACACCTTC
D gene: TRBD2; J gene: TRBJ2-1; V gene: TRBV12-3/TRBV12-4; clone size: many; CDR3 protein: CASTLASGGFREQFF; CDR3 DNA: TGTGCCAGCACCCTGGCTAGCGGGGGTTTTAGGGAGCAGTTCTTC
D gene: -; J gene: TRBJ2-5; V gene: TRBV3-1; clone size: many; CDR3 protein: CASSQDIGQSRETQYF; CDR3 DNA: TGTGCCAGCAGCCAAGATATTGGACAGAGCCGGGAGACCCAGTACTTC
D gene: -; J gene: TRBJ1-5; V gene: TRBV4-3; clone size: -; CDR3 protein: CASSQDEGIGQPQHF; CDR3 DNA: TGCGCCAGCAGCCAAGATGAAGGTATCGGTCAGCCCCAGCATTTT
D gene: TRBD2; J gene: TRBJ2-3; V gene: TRBV20-1; clone size: few; CDR3 protein: CSARLPSGSFSTDTQYF; CDR3 DNA: TGCAGTGCTAGATTGCCTAGCGGGAGCTTTAGCACAGATACGCAGTATTTT
D gene: TRBD1; J gene: TRBJ1-5; V gene: TRBV7-2; clone size: few; CDR3 protein: CASSTHPGQGVRQPQHF; CDR3 DNA: TGTGCCAGCAGCACCCATCCGGGACAGGGAGTCCGGCAGCCCCAGCATTTT
D gene: -; J gene: TRBJ1-1; V gene: TRBV6-1; clone size: many; CDR3 protein: CASRKGREVNTEAFF; CDR3 DNA: TGTGCCAGCAGGAAGGGAAGAGAGGTGAACACTGAAGCTTTCTTT
D gene: -; J gene: TRBJ2-5; V gene: TRBV6-1; clone size: many; CDR3 protein: CASSDDRIGVETQYF; CDR3 DNA: TGTGCCAGCAGTGATGACAGAATAGGTGTAGAGACCCAGTACTTC
D gene: -; J gene: TRBJ1-5; V gene: TRBV12-3/TRBV12-4; clone size: many; CDR3 protein: CASSLGGASNQPQHF; CDR3 DNA: TGTGCCAGCAGTTTGGGAGGGGCAAGCAATCAGCCCCAGCATTTT
D gene: -; J gene: TRBJ1-5; V gene: TRBV19; clone size: few; CDR3 protein: CASSIALFGAGKSLNQPQHF; CDR3 DNA: TGTGCCAGTAGTATAGCCCTTTTTGGGGCAGGGAAATCACTTAATCAGCCCCAGCATTTT